This T cell receptor beta chain was obtained from a study of cytomegalovirus exposure and HLA in healthy donors (dated by TCRdb to 2016 to 2017). At the level of the whole study: An earlier analysis of about 530 of the donors reported 276 Gb of sequence data and 117 million unique TCR beta sequences obtained from about 179 million T cells. Typing coverage varied by locus: about 629-640 donors for A, B, C, DRB1 and DQB1; around 560 for DQA1; more than 600 for DPA1; approximately 470 for DPB1. Because of strong linkage in the cohort, five DR-DQ haplotypes were treated as single units for association and clustering. The study was designed to test whether signatures of past pathogen exposure could be identified by cataloging public T cell receptors. The study combined high-throughput TCR immunosequencing, statistical association of individual TCRs with disease status, and machine learning to predict cytomegalovirus infection status. The genetic ancestry cluster associated with self-reported Caucasian donors included 80% to 90% of the approximately 400 genotyped donors. A later genetic analysis used genome-wide SNP genotypes for about 60% of the roughly 700 donors, treating that subset as a discovery cohort. Alongside the repertoire data, information on donor age, sex, ethnicity and CMV serostatus was compiled. In the later analysis, no new phenotypic data were used to find candidate immune exposures; instead, reliance was placed on TCR beta sequences and their occurrence across donors. The study profiled the T cell repertoires of fewer than 850 subjects by immunosequencing and related them to cytomegalovirus serostatus. Roughly 290 gigabases of sequencing data and 70 million to 95 million unique TCR sequences made up an early release that covered 500 to 700 HLA-typed donors. A later analysis re-analyzed previously published TCR beta repertoires from about 600 donors and added high-resolution HLA genotyping to study TCR occurrence patterns. Besides the first cohort of roughly 660 subjects, a separate validation cohort made up of roughly 120 different subjects was used. Every repertoire in the discovery cohort had been generated on one and the same sequencing platform. Across roughly 420 genotyped donors of the cohort, an average of about 240,000 unique TCR beta nucleotide sequences per donor were sequenced, and around 19% of those sequences were non-productive. Class I and class II HLA loci were covered by the typing at four-digit resolution. An earlier analysis of approximately 500 of the donors applied high-throughput TCR beta sequencing to assess whether each TCR beta V gene segment acted as functional or pseudogenic. General conclusions and limits of the study: The classifier was reported to diagnose cytomegalovirus status with high specificity and sensitivity in both the original and validation cohorts. The study listed 150 to 200 TCR beta chains as associated with cytomegalovirus. In an earlier analysis of fewer than 750 of the donors, most TCR beta V segments were observed in productive rearrangements about 87% or about 30% of the time, broadly matching IMGT annotations. It was suggested by the authors that the approach could potentially be generalized to other disease states and immunological phenotypes. A cluster of highly shared sequence variants was judged likely to be a technical artifact of the sequencing pipeline. Most TCR sequences were seen in very few donors, while some public TCRs were found in many individuals. An association between a missense DCLRE1C variant and V-gene and J-gene trimming of TCR beta chains was found in a later genetic analysis and replicated in an independent cohort. In vitro tests confirmed that a few of the cytomegalovirus-associated TCR beta chains recognize cytomegalovirus antigens. Over 15 rarely observed V segments, including chromosome 9 orphons, were excluded from the earlier analysis of about 610 of the donors because counts were too low. CMV serostatus was the only immune exposure information available for the cohort. A later analysis associated 15,000 to 20,000 TCR beta sequences with specific HLA alleles at a false discovery rate of 0.05. A later analysis found that most CMV-associated TCR beta chains appeared HLA-restricted, with HLA associations seemingly driven largely by CMV exposure. Sequencing depth was assumed to be roughly uniform across donors in the presence/absence analyses, though that assumption may not hold. Because some donors lacked HLA typing at each locus, the association tests relied only on the typed subset. A further reported finding was that TCR beta sequences accurately predicted the HLA-A and HLA-B alleles for most subjects in the first cohort. Because the 87-base-pair reads could not distinguish some IMGT-functional V segments, including TRBV6-2 and TRBV6-3, those segments were excluded. When HLA alleles, especially DR and DQ, strongly co-occurred, TCR associations were difficult to assign to individual alleles. Linkage disequilibrium might explain the correlated functional status among segregating V segments, but an unknown experimental factor could not be ruled out. In a later analysis, TCR association rates were found to vary across HLA loci, with the most associated TCRs seen for DRB1 alleles and the fewest for HLA-C alleles. This cohort had only TCR beta chains sequenced, and the lack of alpha or paired-chain data limited which features could be detected. A later analysis found that HLA-associated TCR beta chains were more clonally expanded and had lower generation probabilities than equally common non-associated chains. Compared with the roughly 600-donor mean, donors in an Asian-associated ancestry cluster had fewer N-insertions in productive TCRs, according to a later genetic analysis. Several of the top co-occurrence clusters appeared to be linked to parvovirus B19, influenza, CMV and Epstein-Barr virus, according to a later analysis.

The library relied on the immunoSEQ multiplex PCR assay. For the multiplex PCR, a mixture combining 60 forward primers for TCR Vbeta segments and 13 reverse primers for TCR Jbeta segments was used. The CDR3 region of rearranged TCR beta genes was amplified from genomic DNA with a multiplex PCR assay. The Illumina HiSeq System was used to sequence the amplified TCR beta libraries as 87-base-pair reads. The paper's processing steps were these. A later analysis counted 75 million to 100 million unique TCR beta chains across the 600 to 850 repertoires, and some 11 million of these chains were shared by at least two donors. To remove PCR and sequencing errors, raw reads were error-corrected and collapsed into unique sequences using a nearest-neighbor algorithm that merged closely related sequences. CDR3 sequences were aligned to IMGT reference sequences to assign V, D and J gene segments. For a sequence to be retained, a match of at least six nucleotides to both a V gene segment and a J gene segment was required. Rearrangements were called productive when the CDR3 lacked stop codons and stayed in frame with V and J; all others were non-productive. Following IMGT convention, CDR3 was defined as the stretch from the second conserved V-encoded cysteine to the conserved J-encoded phenylalanine. Sequences without an unambiguous match to a single V gene segment were excluded from the earlier analysis of over 500 of the donors. An earlier analysis of several hundred of the donors called V segments functional above 56.7% productive rearrangements and segregating when the between-donor standard deviation exceeded 5%. A statistical classification framework was developed to diagnose cytomegalovirus status using the catalog of TCR beta chain sequences. V and J gene assignment, in a later analysis, came from comparing TCR nucleotide sequences with IMGT/GENE-DB human TR gene sequences. The TCRdist pipeline was used in a later analysis to assign CDR3 sequences and most-parsimonious VDJ recombination scenarios. In a later analysis, each TCR beta chain was defined by its CDR3 amino acid sequence together with its V-gene family, and reads without a unique V-gene family were excluded. In a later analysis, fewer than 650 highly shared, low-generation-probability nucleotide sequences were removed to address suspected cross-contamination and a sequencing artifact. For each public chain, a later analysis derived a clonal expansion index from normalized ranks of inferred template counts within each repertoire. Generation probabilities in a later analysis came from a VDJ recombination model fitted to out-of-frame rearrangements, and those results were checked against IGoR. A later analysis scored TCR-TCR, TCR-HLA and TCR-CMV co-occurrence with hypergeometric tests, applying a repertoire-size bias correction to TCR pairs. False discovery rates were estimated in a later analysis by permuting HLA or CMV assignments 20 times. In a later analysis, co-occurring TCRs were grouped with DBSCAN, and TCRdist sequence similarity was added when clustering was performed within HLA-allele-positive subsets. Repertoires with fewer than 30,000 or more than 120,000 public chains, plus five repertoires with anomalous nucleotide sharing, were excluded from co-occurrence clustering. This is the immuneACCESS table as TCRdb keeps it, with only in-frame sequences that have V and J called. A part of the clones is gone; compared with another copy, unresolved V genes explain less than half, and the rest is unexplained. The D gene and trimming were derived from the DNA, and the V and J assignments and clone size from that table. The sample's table covers about 88,000 clones. The biggest ten clones account for 4.5% to 6.5% of the sample.

Germline trimming: 6 bases from V, 9 bases from J; junction bases outside gene matches: 18. From the cysteine up to the phenylalanine, the CDR3 has a length of 15 residues. The DNA shown is the 45-base CDR3, in frame from base 1. Looking up the germline V gene yields CDR1 SQVTM and CDR2 ANQGSEA. The cohort comprised 710 or so healthy bone marrow donors. Cohort members were all nominally healthy when sampled, although unrecorded immune exposures were likely present. The donor was CMV seropositive and was included in the group of 250 to 350 seropositive cohort members. A peripheral blood sample was collected from each donor, and TCR beta sequencing was performed on peripheral blood mononuclear cells. The Qiagen DNeasy Blood Extraction Kit was used to extract genomic DNA from the blood cell samples. Points on this clone: This receptor's antigen is unknown.

This receptor was obtained from a girl under 18 in good health and CMV-seropositive. Sequenced material: PBMCs. The chain is encoded by TRBV29-1 joined to TRBJ2-5, and 8 junction bases match TRBD2. The DNA sequence reads TGCAGCGTCCCCACCTGGGGGCGGGGGGCCGACGCCCAGTACTTC. Its translation reads: CSVPTWGRGADAQYF. With the portions outside the CDR3 filled from the reference TRBV29-1 and TRBJ2-5 genes, the complete variable region becomes SAVISQKPSRDICQRGTSLTIQCQVDSQVTMMFWYRQQPGQSLTLIATANQGSEATYESGFVIDKFPISRPNLTFSTLTVSNMSPEDSSIYLCSVPTWGRGADAQYFGPGTRLLVL.